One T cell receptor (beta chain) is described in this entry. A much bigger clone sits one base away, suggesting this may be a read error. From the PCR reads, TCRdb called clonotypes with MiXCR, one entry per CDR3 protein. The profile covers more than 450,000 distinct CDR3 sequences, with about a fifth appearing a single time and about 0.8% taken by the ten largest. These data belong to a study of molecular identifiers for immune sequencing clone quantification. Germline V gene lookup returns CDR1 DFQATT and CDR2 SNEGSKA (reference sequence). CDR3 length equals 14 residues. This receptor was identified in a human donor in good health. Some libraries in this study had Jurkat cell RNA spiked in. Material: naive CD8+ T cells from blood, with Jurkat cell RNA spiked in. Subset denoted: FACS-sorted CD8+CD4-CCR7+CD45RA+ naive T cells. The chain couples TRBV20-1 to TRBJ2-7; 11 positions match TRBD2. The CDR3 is CSAPGTSGTYEQSF. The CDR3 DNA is TGCAGTGCCCCCGGGACTAGCGGCACCTACGAGCAGTCCTTC.